This T cell receptor beta chain is from a study of graft-versus-host responses after intestinal transplantation (dated by TCRdb to about 2021). The study in broad terms: Recipients received multivisceral, liver-intestinal, or isolated intestinal transplants. After intestinal transplantation, graft-versus-host and host-versus-graft alloreactive T cell clones in the graft, circulation and bone marrow were tracked using bulk TCR-beta CDR3 sequencing. The cohort enrolled about two dozen intestinal transplant recipients, one of whom was a retransplant, and a few patients without pretransplant specimens were excluded. Anti-thymocyte globulin induction was given to all recipients, followed by maintenance tacrolimus and steroids for two to three years. Rather than going through the commercial service, samples from a few later patients were sequenced in-house on an Illumina MiSeq and processed with MiXCR. A peak of at least 4% donor T cells among recipient peripheral blood mononuclear cells was the definition used for donor T cell macrochimerism. To identify alloreactive clones, pre-transplant mixed lymphocyte reaction products were sequenced and compared with unstimulated pre-transplant donor and recipient T cells.

Turning to this clone: Its antigen has not been determined. Nothing much larger sits one base from this clone, and base qualities are not available.

What the research found in general, with its limitations: The relatively low number and heterogeneity of intestinal transplant patients limited the conclusions. GvH clones turned up in recipient bone marrow, with some appearing earlier in ileal mucosa or blood, a pattern consistent with an intestinal mucosal origin. In patients with donor T cell macrochimerism, the allografts had high GvH to HvG T cell clonal ratios. Peak levels of circulating GvH clones were associated with declines in HvG clones early after transplant.

The method was the immunoSEQ multiplex PCR assay. In most patients, genomic DNA was isolated using the Qiagen DNeasy Blood and Tissue Kit and sent frozen to Adaptive Biotechnologies for TCR sequencing. For most patients, genomic DNA was subjected to high-throughput TCR-beta CDR3 sequencing by Adaptive Biotechnologies. For the original study's pipeline: TCR sequencing data for 18 patients were retrieved from Adaptive's ImmunoSEQ software; a few other patients were processed with MiXCR and VDJtools. To correct CD4 versus CD8 sorting errors, any sequence found in both subsets at a frequency ratio below 5:1 was removed. CDR3 nucleotide sequences shared between donor and recipient were removed because their origin could not be assigned. To be classed as alloreactive, a clone needed at least 2-fold expansion over unstimulated cells and a minimum CFSE-low frequency of 0.002% (template counts) or 0.001% (read counts). Mappable clones were those detected in sequenced pre-transplant spleen, lymph node, or MLR CFSE-low populations of the donor or recipient. The cumulative frequency of alloreactive clones was calculated as a percentage of all sequences, weighted by copy number. Not all clones reach the TCRdb copy of this immuneACCESS table, which keeps in-frame sequences only. Checked studies attribute under half of the gap to unresolved V genes and leave the rest unexplained. D and trimming come from the DNA, and the V and J calls and clone size come from that table. Recorded for this sample are around 100,000 clones; around nine tenths of them occurred a single time. About 0.2% of the sample belongs to the ten largest clones.

As encoded in the germline V gene, CDR1 is SGHDN while CDR2 is FVKESK. From its cysteine to its phenylalanine, the CDR3 spans 13 amino acids. Kept here is only the CDR3 DNA, which spans 39 bases and is read in frame from base 1. Trimming takes 10 bases off V and 9 bases off J; junction bases not matched to a gene: 10. The sample's time point label is to be understood as: cells obtained before transplantation from donor or recipient. CD3+CD4+ and CD3+CD8+ populations were FACS-sorted from unstimulated pre-transplant donor and recipient cells taken from spleen or lymph nodes. The sample was unstimulated CD4+ T cells sorted from spleen or lymph node cells, taken before transplant. This clonotype was obtained from a human donor who was the organ donor for an intestinal transplant. Recombination joined TRBV14 with TRBJ2-1; 9 central nucleotides agree with TRBD2. The CDR3 corresponds to CATRASGMGEQFF. Here is the DNA: TGTGCCACCAGAGCTAGCGGGATGGGTGAGCAGTTCTTC.